This T cell receptor (beta chain) comes out of a study of blood T cell repertoires in COVID-19 (dated by TCRdb to 2019 to 2021). About the investigation overall: Samples from collaborators originated in the United States, Italy and Spain and spanned both the acute and convalescent phases of COVID-19. The prospective study material was composed of cDNA or gDNA derived from T cells, B-cell-depleted T cells, or PBMCs. Subjects who had been exposed to COVID-19, were actively infected with it, or had recovered from it provided the deeply sampled blood TCRbeta repertoires that made up the dataset. The repertoires were released in a freely available public database meant as a resource for research on the immune response to SARS-CoV-2. Samples came from the ongoing ImmuneRACE study (first 160 participants) plus 1,254 subjects from 6 global collaborators. Sample metadata almost always included a de-identified subject ID, COVID-19 status, age in years and sex. Where available, HLA class I and class II types were obtained from metadata supplied by the sample provider rather than from assay-based typing.

What the research found in general, with its limitations: The quantity of clinical and demographic metadata differed by source and by participant and was supplied without curation.

Samples from volunteer blood donors who had recovered from COVID-19 were contributed by a second Seattle source. Each collaborating institution followed its own protocols to collect whole blood in K2EDTA tubes. For TCRbeta analysis, collaborators shipped samples as frozen whole blood, isolated PBMCs, or DNA extracted from either of those sample types. Trimming at the junction amounts to 6 bases on V and 5 bases on J, and the germline ends lie 7 bases apart. Per the germline V gene, MNHEY is the CDR1 and SVGEGT is the CDR2. Reading from cysteine to phenylalanine, the CDR3 counts 12 amino acids. This entry keeps only the CDR3 DNA: 36 bases, framed from base 1. As concerns this clone: The target of this receptor is not known. Per-base quality was not reported, and no clone a single base away is much larger than it.

The immunoSEQ Assay, a bias-controlled multiplex PCR, was used to amplify TCRbeta CDR3 regions from genomic DNA. The authors' pipeline ran thus. Within the assay, amplification of reference gene primers was used to estimate how many nucleated cells each sample contained. Sequence reads were collapsed and filtered to measure the absolute abundance of every unique TCRbeta CDR3 rearrangement. For each sample, productive Simpson clonality was calculated by taking the square root of Simpson's diversity index across productive rearrangements. The table comes from immuneACCESS by way of TCRdb, which keeps in-frame sequences with V and J called. Part of the clones is missing from these tables; in studies checked, under half for an unresolved V gene and the rest for unknown reasons. V and J calls and clone size are copied from that table; D and trimming were computed from the DNA. This sample has fewer than 350,000 clones in its table, and more than 75% of those were observed once. The leading ten clones occupy 7.8% of the sample.

The chain was built from TRBV6-2 or TRBV6-3 and TRBJ2-2; the best D guess is TRBD2, with 5 bases matching. The origin of this receptor is a woman aged 45-60 years who had recovered from COVID-19. Sequenced: peripheral blood. The sequenced DNA is TGTGCCAGCAGCACGGGGACCGGGGAGCTGTTTTTT. Its amino acids are CASSTGTGELFF.